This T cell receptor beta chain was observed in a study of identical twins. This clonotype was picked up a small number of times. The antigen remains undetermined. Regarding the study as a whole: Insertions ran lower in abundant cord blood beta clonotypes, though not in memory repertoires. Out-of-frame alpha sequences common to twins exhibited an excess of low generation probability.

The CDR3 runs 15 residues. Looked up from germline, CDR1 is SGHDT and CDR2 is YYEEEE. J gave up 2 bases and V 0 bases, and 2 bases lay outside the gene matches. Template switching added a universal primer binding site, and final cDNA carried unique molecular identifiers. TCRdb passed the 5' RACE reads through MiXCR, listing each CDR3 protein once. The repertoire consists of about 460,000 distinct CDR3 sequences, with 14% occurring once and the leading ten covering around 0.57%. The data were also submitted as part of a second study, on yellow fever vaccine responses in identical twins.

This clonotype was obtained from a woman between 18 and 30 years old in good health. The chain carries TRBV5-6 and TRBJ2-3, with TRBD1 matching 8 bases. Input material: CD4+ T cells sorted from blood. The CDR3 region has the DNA TGTGCCAGCAGCTTGGACAGGGGGAACACAGATACGCAGTATTTT. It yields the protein CASSLDRGNTDTQYF.